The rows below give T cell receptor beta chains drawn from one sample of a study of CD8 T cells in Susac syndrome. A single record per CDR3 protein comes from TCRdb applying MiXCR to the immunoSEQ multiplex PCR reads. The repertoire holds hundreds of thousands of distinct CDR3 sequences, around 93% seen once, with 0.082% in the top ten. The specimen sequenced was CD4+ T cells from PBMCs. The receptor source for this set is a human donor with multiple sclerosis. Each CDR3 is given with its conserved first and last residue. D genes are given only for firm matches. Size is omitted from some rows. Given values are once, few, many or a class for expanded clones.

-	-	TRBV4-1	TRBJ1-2	CASSQARQYLTNYGYTF	TGCGCCAGCAGCCAAGCTCGACAGTATCTTACTAACTATGGCTACACCTTC
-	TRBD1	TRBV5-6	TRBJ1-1	CASSLPRGPTAFF	TGTGCCAGCAGCTTGCCCAGGGGGCCTACAGCTTTCTTT
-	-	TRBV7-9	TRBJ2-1	CASSLAMGERDEQFF	TGTGCCAGCAGCTTAGCAATGGGGGAAAGGGATGAGCAGTTCTTC
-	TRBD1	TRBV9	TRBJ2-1	CASSADRGIYNEQFF	TGTGCCAGCAGTGCTGACAGGGGAATTTACAATGAGCAGTTCTTC
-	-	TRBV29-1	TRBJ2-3	CSVTSMDTQYF	TGCAGCGTTACTAGTATGGATACGCAGTATTTT
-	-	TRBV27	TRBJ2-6	CASRKTGLPGANVLTF	TGTGCCAGCAGAAAAACAGGGCTACCAGGGGCCAACGTCCTGACTTTC
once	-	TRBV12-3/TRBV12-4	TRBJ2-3	CASSLEATTDTQYF	TGTGCCAGCAGTTTAGAAGCTACCACAGATACGCAGTATTTT
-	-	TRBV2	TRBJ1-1	CASSYEWVLNTEAFF	TGTGCCAGCAGTTACGAATGGGTCCTGAACACTGAAGCTTTCTTT
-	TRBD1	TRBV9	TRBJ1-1	CASSVTGAGTEAFF	TGTGCCAGCAGCGTAACAGGGGCGGGCACTGAAGCTTTCTTT
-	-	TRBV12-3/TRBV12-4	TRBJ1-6	CASSAGHSAPLHF	TGTGCCAGCTCTGCGGGACACTCCGCACCCCTCCACTTT
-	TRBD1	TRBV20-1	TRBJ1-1	CSATYRGPRGGPEAFF	TGCAGTGCTACTTACAGGGGGCCCCGTGGTGGTCCTGAAGCTTTCTTT
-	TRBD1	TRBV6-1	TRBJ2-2	CASDRGNTGELFF	TGTGCCAGCGACAGGGGTAACACCGGGGAGCTGTTTTTT
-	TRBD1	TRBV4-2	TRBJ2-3	CASTTGGRTDTQYF	TGTGCCAGCACCACAGGGGGCCGGACAGATACGCAGTATTTT
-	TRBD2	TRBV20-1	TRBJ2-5	CSAGNGGELQETQYF	TGCAGTGCTGGAAACGGGGGGGAACTCCAAGAGACCCAGTACTTC
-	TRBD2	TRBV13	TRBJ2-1	CASRTTSGDYNEQFF	TGTGCCAGCAGAACGACTAGCGGGGACTACAATGAGCAGTTCTTC
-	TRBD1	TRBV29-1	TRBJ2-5	CSVRPGTGSETQYF	TGCAGCGTTCGTCCCGGGACAGGGTCAGAGACCCAGTACTTC
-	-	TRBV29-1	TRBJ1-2	CSVVSPNYGYTF	TGCAGCGTTGTATCTCCTAACTATGGCTACACCTTC
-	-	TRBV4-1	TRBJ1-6	CASSQEGTVNSPLHF	TGCGCCAGCAGCCAAGAGGGAACAGTGAATTCACCCCTCCACTTT
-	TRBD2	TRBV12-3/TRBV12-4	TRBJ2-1	CASSLYSGGDNEQFF	TGTGCCAGCAGTTTATATAGCGGGGGGGACAATGAGCAGTTCTTC
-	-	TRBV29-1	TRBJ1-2	CSVEERGWGGDGYTF	TGCAGCGTTGAAGAGCGGGGCTGGGGAGGGGATGGCTACACCTTC
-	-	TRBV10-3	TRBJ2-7	CAISESTAPYEQYF	TGTGCCATCAGTGAGTCGACGGCCCCCTACGAGCAGTACTTC
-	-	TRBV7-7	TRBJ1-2	CASSPLRLGYTF	TGTGCTAGCAGCCCTCTTAGGCTGGGCTACACCTTC
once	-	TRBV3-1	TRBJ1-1	CASSQVWNTEAFF	TGTGCCAGCAGCCAAGTGTGGAACACTGAAGCTTTCTTT
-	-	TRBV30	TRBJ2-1	CAWSVLNGDNEQFF	TGTGCCTGGAGTGTACTCAACGGGGACAATGAGCAGTTCTTC
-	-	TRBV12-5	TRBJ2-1	CASGRGTDGGEQFF	TGTGCTAGTGGTCGCGGGACGGACGGTGGGGAGCAGTTCTTC
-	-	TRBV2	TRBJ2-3	CAFESGPTQYF	TGTGCCTTTGAGAGCGGGCCTACGCAGTATTTT
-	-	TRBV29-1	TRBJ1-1	CSVDWGSISEAFF	TGCAGCGTTGATTGGGGGTCTATAAGTGAAGCTTTCTTT
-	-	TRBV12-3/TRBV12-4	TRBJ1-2	CASSLSDDFGYTF	TGTGCCAGCAGTTTGTCTGACGATTTCGGCTACACCTTC
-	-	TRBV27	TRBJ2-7	CASSLSPGALLDEQYF	TGTGCCAGCAGTTTATCCCCAGGGGCCCTATTAGACGAGCAGTACTTC
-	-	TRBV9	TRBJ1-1	CASSVGTENTEAFF	TGTGCCAGCAGCGTAGGGACAGAGAACACTGAAGCTTTCTTT
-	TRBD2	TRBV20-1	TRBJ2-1	CSALGGLAGTNEQFF	TGCAGTGCCCTGGGTGGACTAGCGGGGACGAATGAGCAGTTCTTC
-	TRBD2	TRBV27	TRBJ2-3	CASSLPSGVPDTQYF	TGTGCCAGCAGTTTACCCAGCGGGGTCCCAGATACGCAGTATTTT
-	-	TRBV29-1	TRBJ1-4	CSVARLNNEKLFF	TGCAGCGTTGCCCGACTAAATAATGAAAAACTGTTTTTT
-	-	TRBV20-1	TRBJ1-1	CSAKTSTYTEAFF	TGCAGTGCTAAAACCTCGACCTACACTGAAGCTTTCTTT
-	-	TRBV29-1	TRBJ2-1	CSVEPVYEWEGTYNEQFF	TGCAGCGTTGAACCAGTCTATGAATGGGAAGGGACCTACAATGAGCAGTTCTTC
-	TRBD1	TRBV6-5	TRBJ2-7	CASSRGTGSEQYF	TGTGCCAGCAGCCGCGGGACAGGGAGCGAGCAGTACTTC
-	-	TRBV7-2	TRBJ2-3	CASSLESGIAQYF	TGTGCCAGCAGCTTAGAGTCGGGGATCGCGCAGTATTTT
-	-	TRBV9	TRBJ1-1	CASSPQRAGTEAFF	TGTGCCAGCAGCCCTCAACGAGCAGGGACCGAAGCTTTCTTT
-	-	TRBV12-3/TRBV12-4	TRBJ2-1	CASTLGFFPDEQFF	TGTGCCAGCACTTTAGGGTTTTTTCCGGATGAGCAGTTCTTC
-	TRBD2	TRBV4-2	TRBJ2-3	CASSQDGGRGTDTQYF	TGTGCCAGCAGCCAAGATGGCGGGAGGGGCACAGATACGCAGTATTTT
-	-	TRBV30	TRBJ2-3	CAWDTGAAQYF	TGTGCCTGGGATACGGGGGCTGCGCAGTATTTT
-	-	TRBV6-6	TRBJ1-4	CASGQGGEKLFF	TGTGCCAGCGGGCAGGGCGGCGAAAAACTGTTTTTT
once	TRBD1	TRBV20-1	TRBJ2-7	CSGRDRVPYEQYF	TGCAGTGGCCGGGACAGGGTACCCTACGAGCAGTACTTC
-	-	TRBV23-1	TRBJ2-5	CASSQGVRRGNPETQYF	TGCGCCAGCAGTCAGGGGGTTAGGAGGGGGAATCCAGAGACCCAGTACTTC
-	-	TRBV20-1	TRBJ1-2	CSARGAYGYTF	TGCAGTGCTAGAGGGGCCTATGGCTACACCTTC
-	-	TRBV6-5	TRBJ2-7	CASSSPLSNEQYF	TGTGCCAGCAGTTCCCCCCTTTCTAACGAGCAGTACTTC
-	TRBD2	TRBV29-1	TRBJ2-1	CSRTSGGAGEQFF	TGCAGCCGAACTAGCGGGGGGGCTGGTGAGCAGTTCTTC
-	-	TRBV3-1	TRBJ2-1	CASSQDGGLPRNFF	TGTGCCAGCAGCCAAGATGGGGGACTCCCAAGAAACTTCTTC
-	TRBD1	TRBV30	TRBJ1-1	CAWDRGLNTEAFF	TGTGCTTGGGACAGAGGATTGAACACTGAAGCTTTCTTT
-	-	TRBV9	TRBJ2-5	CASSVGPKETQYF	TGTGCCAGCAGCGTGGGCCCTAAGGAGACCCAGTACTTC